The 30 T cell receptor beta chains reported below all come from one sample, sequenced in a study of blood T cell repertoires in COVID-19. Method: immunoSEQ multiplex PCR; TCRdb's copy keeps in-frame clones and lacks some. The table shows tens of thousands of clones, with around 90% occurring only once. The source material was peripheral blood. Receptors were obtained from a human donor in a cohort sampled during active COVID-19.

The chain employs TRBV4-1 and TRBJ1-5; D is undetermined. The V and J ends lost 2 bases and 4 bases respectively, with 9 bases between them. Germline assignment: CDR1 MGHRA and CDR2 YSYEKL. This CDR3 spans 14 amino acids. CDR3 amino acids: CASSQHTLNQPQHF. DNA of the CDR3: TGCGCCAGCAGCCAACACACCTTAAATCAGCCCCAGCATTTT.

The V call is TRBV29-1, the J call TRBJ1-4, with D possibly being TRBD1 (6 bases). V lost 6 bases to trimming and J lost 6 bases, with 17 bases between them. The CDR3 is made up of 14 amino acids. Germline V lookup: CDR1 SQVTM, CDR2 ANQGSEA. CDR3 sequence (DNA): TGCAGCGTCCTCAACAGGGTCGGGGATGAAAAACTGTTTTTT. This sequence encodes CSVLNRVGDEKLFF.

In its sample, this clone was seen a few times. The rearrangement joins TRBV6-2 or TRBV6-3 to TRBJ1-5; D is uncertain. Germline CDR1 is MNHEY and CDR2 is SVGEGT. The ends were cut back, 2 bases at V and 4 bases at J, with 6 bases in the middle. This CDR3 spans 13 amino acids. CDR3 loop: CASSYTENQPQHF. In DNA form, the CDR3 reads TGTGCCAGCAGTTACACAGAAAATCAGCCCCAGCATTTT.

V usage is TRBV7-3 and J usage is TRBJ2-1; 7 nucleotides match TRBD2. Unmatched junction bases numbered 6, after V lost 2 bases and J lost 8 bases. Germline-derived CDR1 and CDR2 are SGHTA and FQGTGA. There are 14 residues in the CDR3. The CDR3 here is CASSLGVAGDEQFF. Here the CDR3 DNA reads TGTGCCAGCAGCTTAGGAGTGGCGGGAGATGAGCAGTTCTTC. The complete variable domain, with remaining parts taken from reference TRBV7-3 and TRBJ2-1, reads GAGVSQTPSNKVTEKGKYVELRCDPISGHTALYWYRQSLGQGPEFLIYFQGTGAADDSGLPNDRFFAVRPEGSVSTLKIQRTERGDSAVYLCASSLGVAGDEQFFGPGTRLTVL.

This chain connects TRBV7-9 to TRBJ2-7, with D possibly TRBD2 on 5 matching bases. Germline V gene lookup returns CDR1 SEHNR and CDR2 FQNEAQ (reference sequence). CDR3 length: 14 residues. Trimming shortened V by 3 bases and J by 4 bases, and 13 bases separated the two germline ends. CDR3 loop: CASSLGSVGYEQYF. The CDR3, as DNA: TGTGCCAGCAGCTTGGGTAGCGTAGGTTACGAGCAGTACTTC.

This chain joins TRBV27 and TRBJ2-3, with 7 bases fitting TRBD1. Germline values: CDR1 MNHEY, CDR2 SMNVEV (reference sequence). There are 16 residues in the CDR3. Trimming cost V 5 bases and J 2 bases; bases outside gene matches: 10. CDR3 sequence reads: CASSRTMGTATDTQYF. The DNA for the CDR3 is TGTGCCAGCAGTCGAACCATGGGGACAGCCACAGATACGCAGTATTTT.

This clone was found once. The chain uses TRBV3-1 (or the pseudogene TRBV3-2) and TRBJ1-6; D unclear. The CDR3 is made up of 16 amino acids. CDR1 LGHDT and CDR2 YNNKEL come from the germline V gene (reference sequence). The V end lost 4 bases, the J end lost 0 bases, and 10 bases lay between the germline ends. CDR3 loop: CASSPHGSSYNSPLHF. For the CDR3, the DNA is TGTGCCAGCAGCCCTCACGGTAGCTCCTATAATTCACCCCTCCACTTT.

The chain has TRBV19 and TRBJ1-1; D uncertain. The CDR3 runs 14 residues. Germline V gene lookup returns CDR1 LNHDA and CDR2 SQIVND (reference sequence). Trimming shortened V by 6 bases and J by 1 base, and 12 bases separated the two germline ends. CDR3 sequence: CASRRPPQNTEAFF. The CDR3 region has the DNA TGTGCCAGTAGGAGGCCCCCCCAGAACACTGAAGCTTTCTTT. Supplemented by reference TRBV19 and TRBJ1-1, the full variable domain reads DGGITQSPKYLFRKEGQNVTLSCEQNLNHDAMYWYRQDPGQGLRLIYYSQIVNDFQKGDIAEGYSVSREKKESFPLTVTSAQKNPTAFYLCASRRPPQNTEAFFGQGTRLTVV.

This clone was counted a few times. The CDR3, as DNA: TGTGCCAGCAGTGAAGAGGACAGCGACTCCAGCTCTGGAAACACCATATATTTT. It specifies CASSEEDSDSSSGNTIYF. V usage is TRBV2 and J usage is TRBJ1-3, with D maybe TRBD1 (6 bases). CDR1 is SNHLY, CDR2 FYNNEI, per germline. V lost 1 base and J lost 0, with 16 bases in between. The CDR3 has 18 residues.

The V gene is TRBV5-1, the J gene TRBJ1-2, with 9 positions matching TRBD1. CDR3 length: 15 residues. V trimming: 0 bases; J trimming: 6 bases; junction bases outside the gene matches: 6. Germline loops: CDR1 SGHRS, CDR2 YFSETQ. The CDR3 loop is CASSLGGQGFDGYTF. CDR3 sequence (DNA): TGCGCCAGCAGCTTGGGGGGACAGGGCTTTGATGGCTACACCTTC.

J is TRBJ1-2 and V is TRBV7-2; 8 bases are shared with TRBD1. Germline V gene sequence: CDR1 SGHTA, CDR2 FQGNSA. The V segment lost 3 bases and the J segment 6 bases; nucleotides outside the gene matches: 3. This CDR3 region has 13 residues. The CDR3, as DNA: TGTGCCAGCAGCTTGATGACAGGGGATGGCTACACCTTC. Translated: CASSLMTGDGYTF.

A word on this clone: Its ends do not fully match the called genes, so a read error is possible. This same CDR3 is encoded by further DNA sequences in the sample. The genes are TRBV19 and TRBJ1-5, with D perhaps TRBD1 (5 bases). Germline-derived CDR1 and CDR2 are LNHDA and SQIVND (reference sequence). This CDR3 spans 14 amino acids. The CDR3 coding sequence is TGTGCCGGGGGTGGTTGGGCGGGGAATCAGCCCCAACATTTT. Residues: CAGGGWAGNQPQHF.

The chain uses TRBV3-1 (or the pseudogene TRBV3-2) and TRBJ2-5; TRBD2 aligns across 10 bases. The V gene end was trimmed by 1 base and the J gene end by 1 base; junction bases not matched to a gene: 12. CDR1 is LGHDT and CDR2 is YNNKEL in the germline V gene (reference sequence). This CDR3 is built from 19 residues. This chain's CDR3 is CASSQGSPLAGASQETQYF. The CDR3 region has the DNA TGTGCCAGCAGCCAAGGGTCCCCGCTAGCGGGGGCTTCCCAAGAGACCCAGTACTTC.

J is TRBJ1-2 and V is TRBV7-2; 9 bases are shared with TRBD1. Losses at the gene ends were 3 bases for V and 8 bases for J; bases not matched to a gene: 1. CDR3 length: 12 residues. From germline, CDR1 is SGHTA and CDR2 FQGNSA. The CDR3 region is CASSFDRGGYTF. CDR3 DNA sequence: TGTGCCAGCAGCTTTGACAGGGGGGGCTACACCTTC.

This clone was seen more than once but under ten times. The V gene is TRBV6-6, the J gene TRBJ2-5; D possibly corresponds to TRBD1 (6 bases). CDR1 and CDR2 (germline): MNHNY, SVGAGI (reference sequence). V was trimmed by 5 bases and J by 3 bases, leaving 13 bases between them. CDR3 length: 14 amino acids. CDR3 sequence: CASSHGQSKETQYF. The CDR3 nucleotides read TGTGCCAGCAGTCACGGACAGTCAAAAGAGACCCAGTACTTC.

V and J are TRBV11-3 and TRBJ2-3; possibly TRBD1 for D (6 bases). The V end was cut by 1 base, the J end by 0 bases, with 11 bases between. CDR1 is SGHNT, CDR2 YENEEA, per germline. This CDR3 region has 16 residues. In nucleotides, the CDR3 is TGTGCCAGCAGCTTAGGGACAGCCGCTAGCACAGATACGCAGTATTTT. This sequence encodes CASSLGTAASTDTQYF.

V usage is TRBV9 and J usage is TRBJ2-3, with D perhaps TRBD2 (5 bases). Trimming took 6 bases from V and 9 from J, leaving 17 bases between them. Germline CDR1 is SGDLS and CDR2 is YYNGEE. This CDR3 comprises 13 residues. CDR3: CASTETGVGTQYF. The CDR3 DNA follows: TGTGCCAGCACCGAAACCGGGGTTGGAACGCAGTATTTT.

This chain connects TRBV5-8 to TRBJ2-5; 7 bases are a match to TRBD1. The V gene's germline CDR1 is SGHTS and CDR2 YDEGEE. The CDR3 loop spans 15 amino acids. V shed 5 bases, J shed 2 bases, and the junction held 9 bases outside the gene matches. The chain's CDR3 is CASRLVKGAQETQYF. The CDR3 DNA reads as TGTGCCAGCAGACTGGTAAAGGGGGCTCAAGAGACCCAGTACTTC.

The J gene is TRBJ1-1, the V gene TRBV19; tentative D call: TRBD1 (5 bases). Germline assignment: CDR1 LNHDA and CDR2 SQIVND (reference sequence). This CDR3 has 14 amino acids. V dropped 8 bases and J dropped 2 bases, with 15 bases sitting between them. CDR3 sequence (DNA): TGTGCCAGTGCAAAGGGCAGGGCTAACACTGAAGCTTTCTTT. Protein: CASAKGRANTEAFF.

This chain links TRBV18 with TRBJ1-6; D is unclear. The CDR3 is 15 amino acids. Trimming removed 3 bases at V and 5 bases at J, with 11 bases between. From germline, CDR1 is KGHSH and CDR2 LQKENI. DNA for the CDR3: TGTGCCAGCTCACCGCGGCAGCCGGATAATTCACCCCTCCACTTT. It specifies CASSPRQPDNSPLHF.

This rearrangement joins TRBV28 to TRBJ2-1; 16 positions agree with TRBD2. Germline assignment: CDR1 MDHEN and CDR2 SYDVKM. The CDR3 consists of 17 residues. The trim removed 2 bases at V and 7 bases at J, leaving 5 bases unmatched. The CDR3 loop reads CASSLGGTSGRANEQFF. The CDR3 DNA sequence: TGTGCCAGCAGTTTAGGGGGGACTAGCGGGAGGGCGAATGAGCAGTTCTTC. Full variable domain (remainder filled in from reference TRBV28 and TRBJ2-1): DVKVTQSSRYLVKRTGEKVFLECVQDMDHENMFWYRQDPGLGLRLIYFSYDVKMKEKGDIPEGYSVSREKKERFSLILESASTNQTSMYLCASSLGGTSGRANEQFFGPGTRLTVL.

Comments on this clone: Other DNA sequences in this sample translate to the same CDR3. V is TRBV9 and J is TRBJ2-7; maybe TRBD1 (6 bases). This CDR3 spans 14 amino acids. Per germline, CDR1 SGDLS and CDR2 YYNGEE. The ends were cut back, 4 bases at V and 0 bases at J, with 11 bases in the middle. The CDR3 bases are TGTGCCAGCAGCCTAGGACAGAGCTCCTACGAGCAGTACTTC. Amino acids: CASSLGQSSYEQYF.

V and J are TRBV6-2 or TRBV6-3 and TRBJ2-7; D not resolved. CDR3 length: 13 amino acids. Germline lookup yields CDR1 MNHEY and CDR2 SVGEGT. The germline V and J ends were trimmed by 0 bases and 3 bases, with 6 bases remaining between them. CDR3 coding DNA: TGTGCCAGCAGTTACTCGGGCATCTACGAGCAGTACTTC. This encodes CASSYSGIYEQYF.

In its sample, this clone was seen a few times. The rearrangement links TRBV2 to TRBJ2-3, with D perhaps TRBD2 (6 bases). The CDR3 totals 14 residues. The V and J ends lost 5 bases and 6 bases respectively, with 15 bases between them. Germline lookup yields CDR1 SNHLY and CDR2 FYNNEI. The CDR3 reads CASSPRTNGDTQYF. CDR3 nucleotides: TGTGCCAGCAGTCCCAGGACTAACGGGGATACGCAGTATTTT.

This chain joins TRBV30 and TRBJ2-7, with 10 bases fitting TRBD1. Trimming took 3 bases from V and 3 from J; bases not matched to a gene: 8. The CDR3 consists of 15 residues. Germline V lookup: CDR1 GTSNPN, CDR2 SVGIG (reference sequence). The CDR3 region has the DNA TGTGCCTGGAGGGGTGGACAGGGGGGGTTCTACGAGCAGTACTTC. Protein sequence: CAWRGGQGGFYEQYF. The variable domain in full, with the rest retrieved from reference TRBV30 and TRBJ2-7, is SQTIHQWPATLVQPVGSPLSLECTVEGTSNPNLYWYRQAAGRGLQLLFYSVGIGQISSEVPQNLSASRPQDRQFILSSKKLLLSDSGFYLCAWRGGQGGFYEQYFGPGTRLTVT.

The chain is built from TRBV30 and TRBJ2-5; TRBD2 matches at 12 bases. CDR3 length: 14 amino acids. The V gene end was trimmed by 3 bases and the J gene end by 5 bases; junction bases not matched to a gene: 4. Looked up from germline, CDR1 is GTSNPN and CDR2 is SVGIG (reference sequence). The CDR3 DNA reads TGTGCCTGGAGGACTAGCGGGAGATTGGAGACCCAGTACTTC. As protein: CAWRTSGRLETQYF.

This rearrangement joins TRBV5-1 to TRBJ1-1, with unresolved D. In germline, CDR1 is SGHRS, CDR2 YFSETQ. The CDR3 consists of 16 residues. The V end was cut by 0 bases, the J end by 0 bases, with 12 bases between. CDR3 nucleotide sequence: TGCGCCAGCAGCTTGGCCTCAGGCTTTATGAACACTGAAGCTTTCTTT. It translates to CASSLASGFMNTEAFF.

This clone was picked up a small number of times. V gene TRBV9 combines with J gene TRBJ2-1; perhaps TRBD2 as D (6 bases). CDR1 SGDLS and CDR2 YYNGEE come from the germline V gene. This CDR3 spans 12 amino acids. V lost 1 base, J lost 9 bases, and 8 bases lay in between. Written as DNA, the CDR3 is TGTGCCAGCAGCGTAAACGGGGGTGAGCAGTTCTTC. As protein: CASSVNGGEQFF. Combining the CDR3 with reference TRBV9 and TRBJ2-1 gives the whole variable domain DSGVTQTPKHLITATGQRVTLRCSPRSGDLSVYWYQQSLDQGLQFLIQYYNGEERAKGNILERFSAQQFPDLHSELNLSSLELGDSALYFCASSVNGGEQFFGPGTRLTVL.

Note on this clone: Within the sample, other DNA sequences also encode this same CDR3. The J gene is TRBJ2-6, the V gene TRBV3-1 (or the pseudogene TRBV3-2); D perhaps matches TRBD1 (5 bases). The V end lost 2 bases, the J end lost 0 bases, and 8 bases lay between the germline ends. Germline V gene sequence: CDR1 LGHDT, CDR2 YNNKEL (reference sequence). The CDR3 has 16 residues. The CDR3 DNA reads as TGTGCCAGCAGCCAACAGGGATACTCTGGGGCCAACGTCCTGACTTTC. Translation: CASSQQGYSGANVLTF.

The V and J genes are TRBV2 and TRBJ2-3; 11 nucleotides match TRBD2. With V trimmed by 6 bases and J by 3 bases, 8 bases remained unmatched. Germline CDR1 reads SNHLY; CDR2 reads FYNNEI. CDR3 length: 16 residues. CDR3 sequence reads: CASSRRSGGVTDTQYF. In DNA, the CDR3 is TGTGCCAGCAGCCGCCGTAGCGGGGGGGTGACAGATACGCAGTATTTT.